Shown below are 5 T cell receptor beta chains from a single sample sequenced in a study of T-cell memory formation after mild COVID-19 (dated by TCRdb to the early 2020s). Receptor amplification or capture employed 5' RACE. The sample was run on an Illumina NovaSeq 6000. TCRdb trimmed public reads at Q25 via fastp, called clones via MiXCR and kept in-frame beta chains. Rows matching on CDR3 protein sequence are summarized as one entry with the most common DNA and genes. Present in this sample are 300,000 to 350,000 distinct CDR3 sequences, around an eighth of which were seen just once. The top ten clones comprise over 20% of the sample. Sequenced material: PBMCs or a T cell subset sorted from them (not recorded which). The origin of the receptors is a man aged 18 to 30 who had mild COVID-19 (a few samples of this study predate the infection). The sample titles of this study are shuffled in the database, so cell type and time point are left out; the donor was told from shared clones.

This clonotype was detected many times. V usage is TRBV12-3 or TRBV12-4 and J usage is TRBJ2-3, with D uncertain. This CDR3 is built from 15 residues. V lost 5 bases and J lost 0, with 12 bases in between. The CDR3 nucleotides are TGTGCCAGCAGTCTGTGGCAGGCTAGCACAGATACGCAGTATTTT. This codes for CASSLWQASTDTQYF.

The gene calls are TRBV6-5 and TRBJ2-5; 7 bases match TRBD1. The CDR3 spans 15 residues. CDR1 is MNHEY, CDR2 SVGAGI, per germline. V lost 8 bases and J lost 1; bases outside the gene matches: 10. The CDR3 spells CASQPWTGRQETQYF. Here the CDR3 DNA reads TGTGCCAGCCAGCCCTGGACAGGCCGCCAAGAGACCCAGTACTTC.

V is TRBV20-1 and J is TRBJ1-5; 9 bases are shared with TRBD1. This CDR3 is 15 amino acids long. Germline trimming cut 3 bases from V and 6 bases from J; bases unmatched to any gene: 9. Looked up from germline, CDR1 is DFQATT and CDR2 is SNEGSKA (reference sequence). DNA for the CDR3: TGCAGTGCTAGTCGCCCGGGACAGGGTACTCAGCCCCAGCATTTT. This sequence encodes CSASRPGQGTQPQHF.

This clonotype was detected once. The CDR3 DNA sequence: TGTGCCAGCAGTGAAGCGAGGAGTACTGAAGCTTTCTTT. Translating gives CASSEARSTEAFF. The rearrangement links TRBV6-1 to TRBJ1-1, with D uncertain. This CDR3 has 13 amino acids. In germline, CDR1 is MNHNS, CDR2 SASEGT. V dropped 0 bases and J dropped 5 bases, with 7 bases sitting between them.

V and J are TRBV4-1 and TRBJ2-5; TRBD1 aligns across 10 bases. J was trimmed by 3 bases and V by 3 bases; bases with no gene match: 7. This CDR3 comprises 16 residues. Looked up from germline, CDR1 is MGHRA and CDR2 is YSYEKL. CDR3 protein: CASSHPPGQGKETQYF. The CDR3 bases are TGCGCCAGCAGCCACCCCCCGGGACAGGGGAAAGAGACCCAGTACTTC.